The 32 T cell receptor beta chains below all came from one sample that was sequenced in a study of beta chain features in type 1 diabetes. The investigators reverse transcribed all of the isolated RNA, so they sequenced expressed TCRB transcripts. The assay was immunoSEQ multiplex PCR, and TCRdb's table has in-frame clones only and misses some. This table holds about 230,000 clones, about 10% found once. The sequenced material came from naive CD4+ T cells from blood. The receptors shown here come from a woman aged 18 to 35 in good health.

This clone was observed a few times. The rearrangement links TRBV7-9 to TRBJ1-2, with D possibly TRBD1 on 5 matching bases. Germline CDR1 reads SEHNR; CDR2 reads FQNEAQ (reference sequence). This CDR3 is built from 14 residues. Trimming cost V 5 bases and J 7 bases, with 17 bases left between them. Here the CDR3 DNA reads TGTGCCAGCAGCAATCCGGACGGGGGAACTGGCTACACCTTC. It specifies CASSNPDGGTGYTF.

This clone was seen only a few times. V usage is TRBV5-1 and J usage is TRBJ2-7; 12 positions match TRBD2. The J segment lost 7 bases and the V segment lost 0 bases, leaving 5 bases of the junction unmatched. Germline V gene data show CDR1 as SGHRS and CDR2 as YFSETQ. This CDR3 has 15 residues. CDR3 coding DNA: TGCGCCAGCAGCTTGGAACTAGCGGGAGGTCAAGAGCAGTACTTC. Encoded protein: CASSLELAGGQEQYF.

This clone turned up a few times. The chain has TRBV2 and TRBJ2-7, with D perhaps matching TRBD2 (6 bases). Germline CDR1 SNHLY, CDR2 FYNNEI. Trimming removed 1 base at V and 7 bases at J, with 14 bases between. The CDR3 consists of 14 residues. The CDR3 nucleotides read TGTGCCAGCAGTGAAGAGGGACTCTCTAGGGAGCAGTACTTC. It encodes CASSEEGLSREQYF.

This chain connects TRBV5-1 to TRBJ2-7; D may be TRBD1 (6 bases). Trimming left V 2 bases short and J 3 bases short, with 9 bases between. This CDR3 contains 13 residues. CDR1 and CDR2 (germline): SGHRS, YFSETQ. CDR3 in DNA: TGCGCCAGCAGCTTAGGACAGCACTACGAGCAGTACTTC. Protein product: CASSLGQHYEQYF.

The chain joins TRBV30 to TRBJ1-4, with 8 bases lining up with TRBD1. Germline V gene data show CDR1 as GTSNPN and CDR2 as SVGIG (reference sequence). CDR3 length equals 14 residues. The V gene end was trimmed by 2 bases and the J gene end by 8 bases; junction bases not matched to a gene: 7. The CDR3 DNA sequence: TGTGCCTGGAGTTCAACGGACAGGGTAGAAAAACTGTTTTTT. Its protein is CAWSSTDRVEKLFF.

Comments on this clone: Other nucleotide sequences in the sample specify the same CDR3. The rearrangement joins TRBV6-5 to TRBJ2-5; D perhaps matches TRBD2 (6 bases). The V end lost 0 bases, the J end lost 5 bases, and 10 bases lay between the germline ends. The CDR3 consists of 14 residues. Germline assignment: CDR1 MNHEY and CDR2 SVGAGI. CDR3 residues: CASSYSTGEETQYF. Here the CDR3 DNA reads TGTGCCAGCAGTTACTCGACGGGGGAGGAGACCCAGTACTTC.

This clone was counted between two and nine times. This sequence joins TRBV5-1 and TRBJ1-1; 8 bases fit TRBD1. There are 17 residues in the CDR3. CDR1 and CDR2 (germline): SGHRS, YFSETQ. J gave up 0 bases and V 3 bases, and 10 bases lay outside the gene matches. CDR3 region: CASSWARQGFMNTEAFF. CDR3 coding DNA: TGCGCCAGCAGCTGGGCCCGACAGGGGTTCATGAACACTGAAGCTTTCTTT.

The chain carries TRBV5-6 and TRBJ2-7, with unresolved D. The CDR3 runs 14 residues. Germline V gives CDR1 SGHDT, CDR2 YYEEEE. Trimming stripped 1 base from V and 0 bases from J, with 8 bases between. As DNA, the CDR3 is TGTGCCAGCAGCTTGTTAGCTAACTCCTACGAGCAGTACTTC. Translation gives CASSLLANSYEQYF.

The sample holds a few counts of this clone. The sample carries other DNA sequences with the same CDR3. The rearrangement links TRBV5-1 to TRBJ2-7, with 13 bases that match TRBD2. The V and J ends lost 3 bases and 2 bases, in that order; junction bases with no gene match: 2. There are 15 residues in the CDR3. CDR1 is SGHRS and CDR2 is YFSETQ in the germline V gene. The CDR3 DNA follows: TGCGCCAGCAGCTCCGGACTAGCGGGAGCCTACGAGCAGTACTTC. It encodes CASSSGLAGAYEQYF. Drawing the rest from reference TRBV5-1 and TRBJ2-7, the complete variable domain is KAGVTQTPRYLIKTRGQQVTLSCSPISGHRSVSWYQQTPGQGLQFLFEYFSETQRNKGNFPGRFSGRQFSNSRSEMNVSTLELGDSALYLCASSSGLAGAYEQYFGPGTRLTVT.

The chain uses TRBV4-2 and TRBJ2-1; D remains unclear. CDR1 and CDR2 (germline): LGHNA, YNFKEQ. V lost 3 bases to trimming and J lost 5 bases, with 14 bases between them. The CDR3 loop spans 15 amino acids. The DNA for the CDR3 is TGTGCCAGCAGCCAGGAGCCTAGAAAGGACAATGAGCAGTTCTTC. As protein: CASSQEPRKDNEQFF.

The V gene is TRBV6-5, the J gene TRBJ1-6; D remains ambiguous. This CDR3 spans 13 amino acids. V dropped 8 bases and J dropped 11 bases, with 16 bases sitting between them. Germline loops: CDR1 MNHEY, CDR2 SVGAGI. The CDR3 sequence is CASGGAVWPPLHF. The CDR3 nucleotides are TGTGCCAGCGGTGGAGCAGTTTGGCCACCCCTCCACTTT.

Only a few counts were recorded for this clone. The chain couples TRBV10-3 to TRBJ2-1; possibly TRBD1 for D (7 bases). Germline loops: CDR1 ENHRY, CDR2 SYGVKD. V was clipped by 6 bases and J by 7 bases, with 16 bases between them. This CDR3 comprises 14 residues. CDR3 nucleotide sequence: TGTGCCATCAGCAGGGGGGCCTCTGAGAATGAGCAGTTCTTC. It specifies CAISRGASENEQFF.

The CDR3 region has the DNA TGTGCCAGCAGCCCCCGGACTAGCGGGCGAATTGACACCGGGGAGCTGTTTTTT. It yields the protein CASSPRTSGRIDTGELFF. This chain connects TRBV7-8 to TRBJ2-2; 11 bases line up with TRBD2. This CDR3 has 18 amino acids. Germline V gene sequence: CDR1 SGHVS, CDR2 FQNEAQ. Trimming cost V 5 bases and J 3 bases; bases outside gene matches: 11.

This clone appeared a few times. This chain uses TRBV30 with TRBJ1-1, with D maybe TRBD1 (5 bases). The CDR3 sequence is 12 residues long. The V end lost 5 bases, the J end lost 11 bases, and 18 bases lay between the germline ends. Germline-derived CDR1 and CDR2 are GTSNPN and SVGIG (reference sequence). The CDR3 nucleotides are TGTGCCTGGGAGATCGGGACGGCGGGGGCTTTCTTT. Protein product: CAWEIGTAGAFF.

J is TRBJ2-5 and V is TRBV5-6; a weak D match, TRBD2 (6 bases). The CDR3 is 17 residues long. V was cut by 4 bases and J by 0 bases, with 19 bases left in between. Germline V gene lookup returns CDR1 SGHDT and CDR2 YYEEEE. CDR3 amino acids: CASSRVGTWDYQETQYF. The CDR3 DNA reads TGTGCCAGCAGCCGGGTAGGGACGTGGGACTACCAAGAGACCCAGTACTTC.

This chain joins TRBV5-1 and TRBJ1-1, with D tentatively TRBD1 (5 bases). V lost 0 bases and J lost 1, with 13 bases in between. This CDR3 spans 16 amino acids. Looked up from germline, CDR1 is SGHRS and CDR2 is YFSETQ. CDR3 loop: CASSLGARQGNTEAFF. The CDR3 DNA reads as TGCGCCAGCAGCTTGGGTGCTCGTCAGGGGAACACTGAAGCTTTCTTT.

The CDR3 DNA reads TGCAGCGTTGACAGAAGCCAAGAGACCCAGTACTTC. It codes for CSVDRSQETQYF. The genes are TRBV29-1 and TRBJ2-5; D remains ambiguous. V was trimmed by 3 bases and J by 1 base, leaving 6 bases between them. The V gene's germline CDR1 is SQVTM and CDR2 ANQGSEA. The CDR3 runs to 12 residues.

This clone was seen a handful of times. The chain employs TRBV6-1 and TRBJ2-3; weak D call: TRBD2 (6 bases). The germline gives CDR1 MNHNS, CDR2 SASEGT. This CDR3 spans 16 amino acids. The V and J ends lost 2 bases and 3 bases respectively, with 15 bases between them. CDR3 residues: CASSESGGFATDTQYF. The CDR3 region has the DNA TGTGCCAGCAGTGAATCTGGGGGGTTTGCGACAGATACGCAGTATTTT.

This clone was found a few times. This chain uses TRBV25-1 with TRBJ1-1, with D hard to call. V gave up 7 bases and J gave up 0 bases, with 9 bases separating them. This CDR3 is 13 amino acids long. Germline V CDR1 and CDR2: MGHDK, SYGVNS. CDR3 nucleotides: TGTGCCAGCATGGGAGAACTGAACACTGAAGCTTTCTTT. It encodes CASMGELNTEAFF.

V is TRBV7-2 and J is TRBJ1-2; 10 positions match TRBD1. V shed 5 bases, J shed 4 bases, and the junction held 13 bases outside the gene matches. The CDR3 loop spans 17 amino acids. Germline values: CDR1 SGHTA, CDR2 FQGNSA. The CDR3, as DNA: TGTGCCAGCAGCCCGACGCCGGGACAGGGGCAGTCCTATGGCTACACCTTC. It specifies CASSPTPGQGQSYGYTF.

The gene calls are TRBV4-3 and TRBJ2-1; perhaps TRBD1 as D (6 bases). Germline assignment: CDR1 LGHNA and CDR2 YSLEER. V was pared by 2 bases and J by 8 bases, with 10 bases between. The CDR3 extends over 13 amino acids. CDR3 bases: TGCGCCAGCAGCCAAACAAACAGGGATGAGCAGTTCTTC. Its translation: CASSQTNRDEQFF.

The table lists this clone with a few counts. The chain carries TRBV5-1 and TRBJ1-3, with D tentatively TRBD1 (5 bases). The CDR3 sequence is 14 residues long. The V gene lost 1 base and the J gene lost 4 bases, with 9 bases spanning the gap. Germline V gene sequence: CDR1 SGHRS, CDR2 YFSETQ. CDR3 protein: CASSLTGFGNTIYF. In DNA form, the CDR3 reads TGCGCCAGCAGCTTGACAGGATTCGGAAACACCATATATTTT.

This clone appeared a few times. The V call is TRBV7-2, the J call TRBJ1-2; tentatively, D is TRBD1 (6 bases). Trimming took off 4 bases at V and 0 bases at J, with 12 bases between the two ends. Per germline, CDR1 SGHTA and CDR2 FQGNSA. CDR3 length: 15 residues. CDR3 residues: CASSYPGVANYGYTF. The CDR3 DNA reads TGTGCCAGCAGCTACCCAGGGGTAGCTAACTATGGCTACACCTTC.

V gene TRBV9 combines with J gene TRBJ2-3; D call uncertain. The CDR3 totals 14 residues. Between the trimmed V and J ends, which lost 4 bases and 1 base, there was a span of 10 bases. The germline V gene has CDR1 SGDLS and CDR2 YYNGEE. Here the CDR3 reads CASSPDWGTDTQYF. The CDR3 DNA sequence: TGTGCCAGCAGCCCAGACTGGGGCACAGATACGCAGTATTTT.

A few counts support this clone. Here the CDR3 DNA reads TGTGCCTGGAGTGGAAGGCGGTCAAACTATGGCTACACCTTC. It encodes CAWSGRRSNYGYTF. The V gene is TRBV30, the J gene TRBJ1-2; D uncertain. CDR3 length equals 14 residues. Between the trimmed V and J ends, which lost 1 base and 2 bases, there was a span of 11 bases. Per the germline V gene, CDR1 is GTSNPN and CDR2 is SVGIG (reference sequence).

V is TRBV15 and J is TRBJ2-3; 11 nucleotides agree with TRBD2. The CDR3 has 17 amino acids. V lost 0 bases to trimming and J lost 1 base; unmatched junction nucleotides: 3. Germline assignment: CDR1 LNHNV and CDR2 YYDKDF (reference sequence). In DNA, the CDR3 is TGTGCCACCAGCAGAGAAATACTAGCGGGAGGCACAGATACGCAGTATTTT. This encodes CATSREILAGGTDTQYF.

The chain is built from TRBV5-4 and TRBJ2-6; D might be TRBD1 (5 bases). This CDR3 is 16 amino acids long. V was pared by 3 bases and J by 0 bases, with 10 bases between. Germline values: CDR1 SGHNT, CDR2 YYREEE (reference sequence). The CDR3 here is CASSWTKPSGANVLTF. The DNA of the CDR3 is TGTGCCAGCAGCTGGACAAAACCCTCTGGGGCCAACGTCCTGACTTTC.

The chain joins TRBV6-1 to TRBJ2-7; D not resolved. The CDR3 is made up of 16 amino acids. Germline V CDR1 and CDR2: MNHNS, SASEGT. V was pared by 3 bases and J by 1 base, with 16 bases between. CDR3 loop: CASSEGSRIPSYEQYF. The CDR3 DNA sequence: TGTGCCAGCAGTGAGGGCTCCAGAATTCCTTCCTACGAGCAGTACTTC.

The J gene is TRBJ2-2, the V gene TRBV5-1, with D possibly being TRBD2 (5 bases). Trimming stripped 1 base from V and 0 bases from J, with 10 bases between. Germline CDR1 and CDR2: SGHRS and YFSETQ. CDR3 size: 16 residues. The CDR3 nucleotides read TGCGCCAGCAGCTTGAATGCGGGCACGAACACCGGGGAGCTGTTTTTT. This sequence encodes CASSLNAGTNTGELFF.

V gene TRBV11-2 combines with J gene TRBJ1-4, with a tentative D call TRBD1 (6 bases). The CDR3 contains 16 residues. From germline, CDR1 is SGHAT and CDR2 FQNNGV. The V and J ends lost 1 base and 4 bases respectively, with 13 bases between them. This CDR3 reads CASSLGSGQINEKLFF. The CDR3, as DNA: TGTGCCAGCAGCTTAGGTTCCGGACAGATTAATGAAAAACTGTTTTTT.

This chain joins TRBV5-1 and TRBJ2-1, with 8 positions matching TRBD2. V lost 1 base to trimming and J lost 5 bases; unmatched junction nucleotides: 5. Germline-derived CDR1 and CDR2 are SGHRS and YFSETQ. The CDR3 has 15 residues. The CDR3 region is CASSLRAGENNEQFF. In DNA form, the CDR3 reads TGCGCCAGCAGCTTGAGAGCGGGAGAAAACAATGAGCAGTTCTTC.

This clone was observed a handful of times. The chain couples TRBV9 to TRBJ2-1; the D gene is possibly TRBD1 (6 bases). The germline gives CDR1 SGDLS, CDR2 YYNGEE. V was pared by 0 bases and J by 8 bases, with 18 bases between. This CDR3 contains 16 residues. The CDR3 loop is CASSVALRGSDDEQFF. The CDR3 region has the DNA TGTGCCAGCAGCGTAGCTCTCAGGGGCTCTGATGATGAGCAGTTCTTC.